A selection of T cell receptor beta chains follows, all from one sample in a study of T cells in Graves' hyperthyroidism and ophthalmopathy. TCRdb reprocessed the multiplex PCR reads via MiXCR and lists one record per CDR3 protein. The table has about 380,000 distinct CDR3 sequences, approximately 17% seen once. Specimen: blood. These receptor sequences come from a man aged 18 to 30 with Graves' ophthalmopathy. Both conserved end residues are part of each CDR3. D genes are given only for firm matches. Some rows have no size entry. The others give once, few or many, or a class for an expanded clone.

j_gene: TRBJ2-5; d_gene: TRBD1; v_gene: TRBV7-8; abundance: .; CDR3aa: CASSLSDRGSWDF; CDR3nt: TGTGCCAGCAGCTTAAGCGACAGGGGTTCATGGGACTTC
j_gene: TRBJ1-2; d_gene: .; v_gene: TRBV12-3/TRBV12-4; abundance: many; CDR3aa: CASSGGGSSGYTF; CDR3nt: TGTGCCAGCAGCGGTGGGGGGTCGAGTGGCTACACCTTC
j_gene: TRBJ1-4; d_gene: .; v_gene: TRBV20-1; abundance: many; CDR3aa: CSARSAQGFQANEKLFF; CDR3nt: TGCAGTGCTAGATCCGCTCAGGGGTTCCAGGCTAATGAAAAACTGTTTTTT
j_gene: TRBJ2-2; d_gene: .; v_gene: TRBV9; abundance: .; CDR3aa: CASSPFTGELFF; CDR3nt: TGTGCCAGCAGCCCTTTTACCGGGGAGCTGTTTTTT
j_gene: TRBJ1-4; d_gene: .; v_gene: TRBV20-1; abundance: .; CDR3aa: CSARRAVEKLFF; CDR3nt: TGCAGTGCTAGAAGAGCGGTCGAAAAACTGTTTTTT
j_gene: TRBJ1-6; d_gene: .; v_gene: TRBV12-3/TRBV12-4; abundance: few; CDR3aa: CASRADRTNSPLHF; CDR3nt: TGTGCCAGCAGGGCTGACAGAACTAATTCACCCCTCCACTTT
j_gene: TRBJ2-5; d_gene: TRBD1; v_gene: TRBV5-6; abundance: .; CDR3aa: CASSSAGGPGETQYF; CDR3nt: TGTGCCAGCAGCTCGGCAGGGGGTCCAGGTGAGACCCAGTACTTC
j_gene: TRBJ1-6; d_gene: .; v_gene: TRBV9; abundance: few; CDR3aa: CASSVGIRGGSPLHF; CDR3nt: TGTGCCAGCAGCGTAGGAATCAGGGGCGGGTCACCCCTCCACTTT
j_gene: TRBJ1-2; d_gene: TRBD1; v_gene: TRBV19; abundance: .; CDR3aa: CASSIPGQWEQPYGYTF; CDR3nt: TGTGCCAGTAGTATACCGGGACAGTGGGAACAACCCTATGGCTACACCTTC
j_gene: TRBJ1-2; d_gene: TRBD1; v_gene: TRBV20-1; abundance: .; CDR3aa: CSADRTGHYGYTF; CDR3nt: TGCAGTGCTGACCGGACAGGCCACTATGGCTACACCTTC
j_gene: TRBJ2-3; d_gene: TRBD2; v_gene: TRBV27; abundance: .; CDR3aa: CASSFKGLAGLDVTDTQYF; CDR3nt: TGTGCCAGCAGTTTTAAGGGACTAGCGGGCCTGGATGTAACAGATACGCAGTATTTT
j_gene: TRBJ1-2; d_gene: .; v_gene: TRBV27; abundance: many; CDR3aa: CASSLSLGVGGYTF; CDR3nt: TGTGCCAGCAGTTTATCGCTCGGGGTAGGTGGCTACACCTTC
j_gene: TRBJ2-4; d_gene: TRBD1; v_gene: TRBV11-2; abundance: .; CDR3aa: CASSLGKTGGTKNIQYF; CDR3nt: TGTGCCAGCAGCTTAGGGAAGACAGGGGGCACCAAAAACATTCAGTACTTC
j_gene: TRBJ2-7; d_gene: .; v_gene: TRBV6-5; abundance: many; CDR3aa: CASSYREGGYEQYF; CDR3nt: TGTGCCAGCAGTTACAGGGAAGGGGGCTACGAGCAGTACTTC
j_gene: TRBJ2-3; d_gene: .; v_gene: TRBV12-3/TRBV12-4; abundance: many; CDR3aa: CASSSENTDTQYF; CDR3nt: TGTGCCAGCAGTTCCGAGAATACAGATACGCAGTATTTT
j_gene: TRBJ2-5; d_gene: .; v_gene: TRBV25-1; abundance: few; CDR3aa: CASHRWGSETQYF; CDR3nt: TGTGCCAGCCATCGGTGGGGATCAGAGACCCAGTACTTC